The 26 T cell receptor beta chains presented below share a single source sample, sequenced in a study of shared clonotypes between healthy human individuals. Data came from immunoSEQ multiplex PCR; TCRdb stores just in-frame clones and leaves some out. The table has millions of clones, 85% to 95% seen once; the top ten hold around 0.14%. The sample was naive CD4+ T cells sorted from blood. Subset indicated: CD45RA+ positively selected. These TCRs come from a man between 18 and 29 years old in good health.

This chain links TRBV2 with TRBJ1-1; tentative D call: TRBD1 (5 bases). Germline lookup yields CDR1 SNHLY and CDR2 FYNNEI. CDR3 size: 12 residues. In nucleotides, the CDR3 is TGTGCTTGGGGCACCATGAACACTGAAGCTTTCTTT. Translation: CAWGTMNTEAFF.

CDR3: CASSLSGGNNQPQHF. CDR3 coding DNA: TGTGCCAGCAGCTTGTCAGGGGGTAACAATCAGCCCCAGCATTTT. The chain employs TRBV7-8 and TRBJ1-5; 7 bases map to TRBD1. CDR1 is SGHVS, CDR2 FQNEAQ, per germline. J lost 3 bases, V lost 3 bases, and 5 bases had no gene match. This CDR3 contains 15 residues.

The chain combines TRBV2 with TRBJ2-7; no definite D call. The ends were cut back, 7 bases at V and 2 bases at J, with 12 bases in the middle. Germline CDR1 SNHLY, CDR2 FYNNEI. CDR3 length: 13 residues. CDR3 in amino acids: CASKVDTTYEQYF. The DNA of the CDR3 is TGTGCCAGCAAGGTAGACACCACCTACGAGCAGTACTTC. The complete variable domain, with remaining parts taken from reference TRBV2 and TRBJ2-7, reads EPEVTQTPSHQVTQMGQEVILRCVPISNHLYFYWYRQILGQKVEFLVSFYNNEISEKSEIFDDQFSVERPDGSNFTLKIRSTKLEDSAMYFCASKVDTTYEQYFGPGTRLTVT.

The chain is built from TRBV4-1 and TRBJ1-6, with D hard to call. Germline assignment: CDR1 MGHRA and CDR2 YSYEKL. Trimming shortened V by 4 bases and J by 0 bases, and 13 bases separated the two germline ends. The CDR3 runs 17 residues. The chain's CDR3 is CASSRGLFLSYNSPLHF. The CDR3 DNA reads TGCGCCAGCAGCCGCGGACTTTTCCTCTCCTATAATTCACCCCTCCACTTT.

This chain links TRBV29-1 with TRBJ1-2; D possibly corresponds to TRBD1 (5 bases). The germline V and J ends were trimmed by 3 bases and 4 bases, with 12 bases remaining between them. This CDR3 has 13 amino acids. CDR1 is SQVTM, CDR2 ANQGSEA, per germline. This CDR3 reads CSVEEGFSYGYTF. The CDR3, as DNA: TGCAGCGTTGAGGAGGGGTTCTCCTATGGCTACACCTTC.

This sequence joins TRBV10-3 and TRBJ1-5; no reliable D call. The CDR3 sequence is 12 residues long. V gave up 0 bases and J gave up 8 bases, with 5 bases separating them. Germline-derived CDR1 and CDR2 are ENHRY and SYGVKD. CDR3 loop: CAISESIEPQHF. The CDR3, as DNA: TGTGCCATCAGTGAGTCAATAGAGCCCCAGCATTTT.

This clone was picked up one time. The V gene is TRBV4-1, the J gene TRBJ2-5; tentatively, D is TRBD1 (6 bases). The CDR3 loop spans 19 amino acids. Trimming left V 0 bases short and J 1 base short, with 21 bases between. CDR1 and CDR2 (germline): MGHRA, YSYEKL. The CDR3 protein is CASSQDQGLIGTFQETQYF. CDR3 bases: TGCGCCAGCAGCCAAGATCAAGGGCTAATAGGGACATTCCAAGAGACCCAGTACTTC.

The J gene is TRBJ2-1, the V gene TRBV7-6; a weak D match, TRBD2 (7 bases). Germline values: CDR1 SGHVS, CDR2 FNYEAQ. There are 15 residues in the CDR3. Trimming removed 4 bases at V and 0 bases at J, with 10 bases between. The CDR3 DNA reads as TGTGCCAGCAGCTCGCGGGGGCCCTCCTACAATGAGCAGTTCTTC. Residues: CASSSRGPSYNEQFF.

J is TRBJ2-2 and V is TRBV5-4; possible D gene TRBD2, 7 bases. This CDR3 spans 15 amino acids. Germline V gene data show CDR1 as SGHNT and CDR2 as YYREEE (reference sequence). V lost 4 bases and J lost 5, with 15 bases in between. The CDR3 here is CASSPGAGETGELFF. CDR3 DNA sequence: TGTGCCAGCAGCCCAGGGGCGGGGGAGACCGGGGAGCTGTTTTTT.

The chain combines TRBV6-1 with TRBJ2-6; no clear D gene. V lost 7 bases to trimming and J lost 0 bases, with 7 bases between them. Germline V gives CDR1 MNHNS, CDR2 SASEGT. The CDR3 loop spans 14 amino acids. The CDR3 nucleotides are TGTGCCAGCACCTCAACCTCTGGGGCCAACGTCCTGACTTTC. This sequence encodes CASTSTSGANVLTF.

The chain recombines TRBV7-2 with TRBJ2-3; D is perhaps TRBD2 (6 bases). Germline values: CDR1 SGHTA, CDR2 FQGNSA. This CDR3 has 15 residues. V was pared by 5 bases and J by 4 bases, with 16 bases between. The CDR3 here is CASSLGSWGADTQYF. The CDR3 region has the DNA TGTGCCAGCAGCCTAGGGAGCTGGGGGGCAGATACGCAGTATTTT.

CDR3 residues: CASSEAHVWTGFYNSPLHF. DNA of the CDR3: TGTGCCAGCAGTGAAGCGCACGTTTGGACAGGATTCTATAATTCACCCCTCCACTTT. This rearrangement joins TRBV2 to TRBJ1-6; TRBD1 agrees at 7 bases. The J segment lost 3 bases and the V segment lost 0 bases, leaving 11 bases of the junction unmatched. CDR1 is SNHLY, CDR2 FYNNEI, per germline. CDR3 size: 19 residues.

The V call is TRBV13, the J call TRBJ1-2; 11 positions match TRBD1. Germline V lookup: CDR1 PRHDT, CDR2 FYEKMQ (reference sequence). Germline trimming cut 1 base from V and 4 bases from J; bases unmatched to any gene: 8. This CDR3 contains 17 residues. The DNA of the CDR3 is TGTGCCAGCAGCTTAGCCCTGGACAGGGGGCTGGTCTATGGCTACACCTTC. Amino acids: CASSLALDRGLVYGYTF.

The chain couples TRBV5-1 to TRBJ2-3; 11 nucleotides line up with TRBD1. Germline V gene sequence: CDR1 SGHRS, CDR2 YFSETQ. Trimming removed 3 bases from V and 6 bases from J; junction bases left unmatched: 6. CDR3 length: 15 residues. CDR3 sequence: CASSSRTGGRDTQYF. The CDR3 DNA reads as TGCGCCAGCAGCTCCCGGACAGGGGGCAGGGATACGCAGTATTTT.

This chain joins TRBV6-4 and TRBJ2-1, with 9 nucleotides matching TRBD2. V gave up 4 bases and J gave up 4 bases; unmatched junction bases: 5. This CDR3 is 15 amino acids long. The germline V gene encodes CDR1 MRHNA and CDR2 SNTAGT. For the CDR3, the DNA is TGTGCCAGCAGTGTCATAGCGGGGGTATACAATGAGCAGTTCTTC. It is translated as CASSVIAGVYNEQFF.

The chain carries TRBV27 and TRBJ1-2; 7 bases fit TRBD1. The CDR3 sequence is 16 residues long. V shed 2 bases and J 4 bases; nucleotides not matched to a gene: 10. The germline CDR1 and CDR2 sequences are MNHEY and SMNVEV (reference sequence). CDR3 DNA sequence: TGTGCCAGCAGTTTAGACGGGGACAGTAGAATCTATGGCTACACCTTC. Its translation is CASSLDGDSRIYGYTF.

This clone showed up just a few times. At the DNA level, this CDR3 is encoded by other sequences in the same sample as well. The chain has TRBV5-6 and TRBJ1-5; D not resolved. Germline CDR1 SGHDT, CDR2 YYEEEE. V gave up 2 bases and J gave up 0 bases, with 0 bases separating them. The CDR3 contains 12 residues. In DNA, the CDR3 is TGTGCCAGCAGCTTTAGCAATCAGCCCCAGCATTTT. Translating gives CASSFSNQPQHF.

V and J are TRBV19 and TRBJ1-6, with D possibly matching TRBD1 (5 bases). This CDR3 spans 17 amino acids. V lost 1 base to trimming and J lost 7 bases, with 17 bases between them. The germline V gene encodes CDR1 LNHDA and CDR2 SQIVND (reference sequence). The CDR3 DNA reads TGTGCCAGTAGTATAGCCTTGTGGCAGGGAAGGAATTCACCCCTCCACTTT. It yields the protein CASSIALWQGRNSPLHF. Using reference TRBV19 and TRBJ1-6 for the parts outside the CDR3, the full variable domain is DGGITQSPKYLFRKEGQNVTLSCEQNLNHDAMYWYRQDPGQGLRLIYYSQIVNDFQKGDIAEGYSVSREKKESFPLTVTSAQKNPTAFYLCASSIALWQGRNSPLHFGNGTRLTVT.

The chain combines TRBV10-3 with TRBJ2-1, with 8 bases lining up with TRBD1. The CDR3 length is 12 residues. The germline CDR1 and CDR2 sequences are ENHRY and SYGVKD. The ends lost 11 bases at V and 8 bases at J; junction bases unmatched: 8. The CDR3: CAAGQGFDEQFF. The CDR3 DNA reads TGTGCCGCAGGACAGGGTTTCGATGAGCAGTTCTTC.

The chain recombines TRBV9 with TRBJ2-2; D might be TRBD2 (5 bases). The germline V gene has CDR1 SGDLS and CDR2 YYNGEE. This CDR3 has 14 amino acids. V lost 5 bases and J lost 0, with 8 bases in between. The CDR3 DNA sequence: TGTGCCAGCAGGGCCGGGACGAACACCGGGGAGCTGTTTTTT. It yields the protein CASRAGTNTGELFF.

In DNA, the CDR3 is TGCGCCAGCAGCCCAGAACGGTTAACAGGGTCTCGCGGCTACACCTTC. Its translation is CASSPERLTGSRGYTF. The chain recombines TRBV4-1 with TRBJ1-2; tentatively, D is TRBD1 (6 bases). This CDR3 is built from 16 residues. Per germline, CDR1 MGHRA and CDR2 YSYEKL. V lost 4 bases and J 8 bases, leaving 23 bases between the germline ends.

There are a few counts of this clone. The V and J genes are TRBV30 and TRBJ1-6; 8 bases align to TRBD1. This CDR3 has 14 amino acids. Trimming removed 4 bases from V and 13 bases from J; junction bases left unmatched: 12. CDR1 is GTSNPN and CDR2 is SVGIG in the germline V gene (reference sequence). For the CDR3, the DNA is TGTGCCTGGAATACCGGGACAGGAAGGGAGCCCCTCCACTTT. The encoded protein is CAWNTGTGREPLHF.

In DNA form, the CDR3 reads TGTGCCAGCAGTCACCGTAACACTGAAGCTTTCTTT. Protein product: CASSHRNTEAFF. The chain has TRBV6-6 and TRBJ1-1; unclear D gene. Germline V lookup: CDR1 MNHNY, CDR2 SVGAGI (reference sequence). V was trimmed by 5 bases and J by 2 bases, leaving 6 bases between them. The CDR3 covers 12 residues.

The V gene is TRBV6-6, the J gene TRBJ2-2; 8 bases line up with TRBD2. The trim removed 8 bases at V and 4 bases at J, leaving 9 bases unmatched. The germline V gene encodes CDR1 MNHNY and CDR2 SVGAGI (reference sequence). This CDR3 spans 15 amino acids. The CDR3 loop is CASGGTRGVTGELFF. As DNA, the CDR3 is TGTGCCAGCGGGGGGACTAGAGGAGTCACCGGGGAGCTGTTTTTT.

CDR3 in amino acids: CASSPPRTNNEKLFF. CDR3 DNA: TGTGCCAGCTCACCACCCCGGACCAATAATGAAAAACTGTTTTTT. This chain joins TRBV18 and TRBJ1-4; the D is unclear. V lost 0 bases to trimming and J lost 4 bases, with 9 bases between them. CDR3 length: 15 residues. Germline loops: CDR1 KGHSH, CDR2 LQKENI.

The CDR3, as DNA: TGTGCCAGCAGCTTCAATTTGGGGGGGTACGAGCAGTACTTC. This codes for CASSFNLGGYEQYF. This rearrangement joins TRBV5-4 to TRBJ2-7; 7 nucleotides match TRBD2. V lost 2 bases, J lost 4 bases, and 6 bases stayed unmatched. The germline V gene encodes CDR1 SGHNT and CDR2 YYREEE (reference sequence). CDR3 length: 14 residues.